Below are 10 T cell receptor beta chains sequenced from a single sample in a study of early T cells in non-severe SARS-CoV-2 infection. TCRdb re-derived calls from the 5' RACE reads in MiXCR, one entry per CDR3 protein. The sample lists approximately 69,000 distinct CDR3 sequences; about an eighth were seen once. The material sequenced was whole blood, taken at baseline. Source of these receptors: an adult who was a healthcare worker with PCR-confirmed SARS-CoV-2 infection or an uninfected control (not recorded which).

The CDR3 sequence is CASVRETQETQYF. For the CDR3, the DNA is TGTGCCAGTGTCAGGGAAACCCAAGAGACCCAGTACTTC. The chain couples TRBV2 to TRBJ2-5; the D gene is possibly TRBD1 (5 bases). V lost 9 bases and J lost 1, with 12 bases in between. The CDR3 runs to 13 residues. Germline CDR1 reads SNHLY; CDR2 reads FYNNEI.

This clonotype was observed at least ten times. The chain links TRBV9 to TRBJ2-5; no reliable D call. The CDR3 sequence is 14 residues long. Per the germline V gene, CDR1 is SGDLS and CDR2 is YYNGEE. V shed 1 base and J shed 0 bases, with 7 bases lying between them. The CDR3 DNA reads TGTGCCAGCAGCGTAAACGACAACCAAGAGACCCAGTACTTC. Encoded protein: CASSVNDNQETQYF.

This clonotype was picked up many times. The rearrangement links TRBV7-6 to TRBJ1-5, with a tentative D call TRBD1 (5 bases). Germline CDR1 is SGHVS and CDR2 is FNYEAQ. Trimming cost V 1 base and J 5 bases, with 6 bases left between them. The CDR3 has 13 residues. CDR3 region: CASSLGGDQPQHF. The CDR3 region has the DNA TGTGCCAGCAGCTTAGGAGGGGATCAGCCCCAGCATTTT.

The rearrangement uses TRBV24-1 and TRBJ2-1; D is undetermined. CDR1 and CDR2 (germline): KGHDR, SFDVKD. This CDR3 spans 11 amino acids. The V gene lost 7 bases and the J gene lost 5 bases, with 5 bases spanning the gap. DNA of the CDR3: TGTGCCACCAGAAATAACAATGAGCAGTTCTTC. Residues: CATRNNNEQFF.

This clonotype was seen just once. This chain connects TRBV12-3 or TRBV12-4 to TRBJ2-7, with a possible D match to TRBD2 (5 bases). There are 15 residues in the CDR3. The V and J ends lost 1 base and 1 base respectively, with 11 bases between them. The CDR3 reads CASSLGRRFSYEQYF. CDR3 coding DNA: TGTGCCAGCAGTTTAGGACGGAGGTTTTCCTACGAGCAGTACTTC.

The chain joins TRBV9 to TRBJ2-1; D unresolved. CDR1 and CDR2 (germline): SGDLS, YYNGEE. The CDR3 is 16 residues long. V was cut by 0 bases and J by 0 bases, with 10 bases left in between. The CDR3 loop is CASSVGFRASYNEQFF. CDR3 coding DNA: TGTGCCAGCAGCGTAGGTTTCCGGGCCTCCTACAATGAGCAGTTCTTC.

V is TRBV25-1 and J is TRBJ2-5; D not certain. There are 14 residues in the CDR3. Trimming shortened V by 6 bases and J by 1 base, and 12 bases separated the two germline ends. Germline CDR1 MGHDK, CDR2 SYGVNS. CDR3 loop: CASRGSAVQETQYF. The CDR3 nucleotides read TGTGCCAGCAGGGGGTCCGCAGTCCAAGAGACCCAGTACTTC. The whole variable domain, filled in from reference TRBV25-1 and TRBJ2-5, reads EADIYQTPRYLVIGTGKKITLECSQTMGHDKMYWYQQDPGMELHLIHYSYGVNSTEKGDLSSESTVSRIRTEHFPLTLESARPSHTSQYLCASRGSAVQETQYFGPGTRLLVL.

The genes are TRBV7-9 and TRBJ1-4; TRBD1 might be the D (5 bases). CDR1 and CDR2 (germline): SEHNR, FQNEAQ (reference sequence). The CDR3 is 13 amino acids. The V gene lost 4 bases and the J gene lost 5 bases, with 8 bases spanning the gap. DNA of the CDR3: TGTGCCAGCAGCTGGGACGGAAATGAAAAACTGTTTTTT. It is translated as CASSWDGNEKLFF.

This clonotype was detected ten times or more. V and J are TRBV6-1 and TRBJ2-7; 8 bases map to TRBD1. The CDR3 has 13 residues. V shed 11 bases, J shed 1 base, and the junction held 7 bases outside the gene matches. CDR1 and CDR2 from the germline V gene are MNHNS and SASEGT. For the CDR3, the DNA is TGTGCCCTTGCGCAGGGGGCGTCCTACGAGCAGTACTTC. Amino acids: CALAQGASYEQYF.

This clonotype was detected only a few times. This chain connects TRBV6-6 to TRBJ1-6; 8 bases line up with TRBD1. With V trimmed by 2 bases and J by 3 bases, 0 bases remained unmatched. CDR3 length: 15 amino acids. Per germline, CDR1 MNHNY and CDR2 SVGAGI (reference sequence). This CDR3 reads CASSYGQGYNSPLHF. The CDR3 region has the DNA TGTGCCAGCAGTTACGGACAGGGCTATAATTCACCCCTCCACTTT.